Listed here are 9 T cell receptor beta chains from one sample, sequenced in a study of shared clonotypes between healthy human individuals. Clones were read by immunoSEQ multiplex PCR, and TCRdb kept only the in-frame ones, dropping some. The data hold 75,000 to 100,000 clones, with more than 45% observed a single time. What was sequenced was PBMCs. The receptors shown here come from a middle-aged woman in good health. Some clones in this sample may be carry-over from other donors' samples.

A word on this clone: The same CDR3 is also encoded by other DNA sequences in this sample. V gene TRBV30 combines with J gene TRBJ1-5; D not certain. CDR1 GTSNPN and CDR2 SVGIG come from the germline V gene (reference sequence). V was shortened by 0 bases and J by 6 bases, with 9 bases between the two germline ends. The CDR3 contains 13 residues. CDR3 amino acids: CAWSVLDGQPQHF. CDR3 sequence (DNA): TGTGCCTGGAGTGTACTCGATGGTCAGCCCCAGCATTTT.

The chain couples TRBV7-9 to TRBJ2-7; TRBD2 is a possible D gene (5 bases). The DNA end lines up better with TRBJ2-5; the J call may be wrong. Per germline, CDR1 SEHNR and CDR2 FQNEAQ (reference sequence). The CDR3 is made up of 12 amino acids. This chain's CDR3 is CASSSRGETQYF. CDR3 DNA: TGTGCCAGCAGCTCAAGAGGGGAGACCCAGTACTTC.

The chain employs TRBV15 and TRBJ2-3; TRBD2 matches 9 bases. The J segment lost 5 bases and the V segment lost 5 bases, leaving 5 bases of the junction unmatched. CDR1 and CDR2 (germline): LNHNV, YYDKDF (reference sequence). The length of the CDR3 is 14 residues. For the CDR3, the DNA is TGTGCCACCAGCCAGCGGGGGGCTCAAGATACGCAGTATTTT. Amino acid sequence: CATSQRGAQDTQYF.

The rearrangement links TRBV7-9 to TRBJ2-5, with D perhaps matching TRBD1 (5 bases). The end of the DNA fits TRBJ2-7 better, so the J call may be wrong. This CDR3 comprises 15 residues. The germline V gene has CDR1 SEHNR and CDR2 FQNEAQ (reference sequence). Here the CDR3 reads CASSFSAGPSYEQYF. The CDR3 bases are TGTGCCAGCAGCTTTTCGGCAGGGCCCTCCTACGAGCAGTACTTC.

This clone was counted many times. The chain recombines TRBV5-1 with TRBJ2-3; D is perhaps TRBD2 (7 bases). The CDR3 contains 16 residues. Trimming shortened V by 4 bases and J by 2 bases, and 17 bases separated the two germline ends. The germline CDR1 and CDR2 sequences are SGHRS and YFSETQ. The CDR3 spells CASSRGASDSTDTQYF. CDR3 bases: TGCGCCAGCAGCCGGGGGGCTAGCGACTCCACAGATACGCAGTATTTT.

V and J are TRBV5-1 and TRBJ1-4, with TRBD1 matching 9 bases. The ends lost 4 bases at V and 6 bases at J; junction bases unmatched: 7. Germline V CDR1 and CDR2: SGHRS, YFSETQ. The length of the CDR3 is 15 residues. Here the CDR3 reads CASSPIQGADEKLFF. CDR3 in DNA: TGCGCCAGCAGCCCCATACAGGGGGCGGATGAAAAACTGTTTTTT.

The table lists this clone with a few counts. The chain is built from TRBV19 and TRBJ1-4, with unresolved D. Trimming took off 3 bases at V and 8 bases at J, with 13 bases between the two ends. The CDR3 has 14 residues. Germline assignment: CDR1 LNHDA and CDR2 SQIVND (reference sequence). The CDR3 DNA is TGTGCCAGTAGTATGGTGGCCTCTGAGGAAAAACTGTTTTTT. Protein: CASSMVASEEKLFF.

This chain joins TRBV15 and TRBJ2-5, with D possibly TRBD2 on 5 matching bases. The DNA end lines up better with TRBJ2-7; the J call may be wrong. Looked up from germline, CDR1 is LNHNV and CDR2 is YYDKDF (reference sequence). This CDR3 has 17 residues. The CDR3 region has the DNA TGTGCCACCAGCAGAGATGGTGGGAGACCCACTTCCCACGAGCAGTACTTC. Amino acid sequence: CATSRDGGRPTSHEQYF.

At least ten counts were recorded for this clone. The CDR3 bases are TGTGCCAGCTCACCGAACAGGGACGGGAATTCACCCCTCCACTTT. Residues: CASSPNRDGNSPLHF. The chain combines TRBV18 with TRBJ1-6; D might be TRBD1 (6 bases). Trimming removed 3 bases from V and 7 bases from J, with 13 bases in between. Germline CDR1 KGHSH, CDR2 LQKENI. The CDR3 length is 15 residues.